The present entry profiles one T cell receptor beta chain with its context. Germline CDR1 and CDR2: SGHTA and FQGNSA. With 1 base removed from V and 0 bases from J, the gap between germline ends came to 13 bases. There are 17 residues in the CDR3. The source of the sample is a study of technical replicates of blood from a few donors. Method: immunoSEQ multiplex PCR; TCRdb's copy keeps in-frame clones and lacks some. The data show tens of thousands of clones, with more than 85% seen just once and roughly 4.5% held by the top ten. The source is a human donor in good health. Some clones in this sample may be carry-over from other donors' samples. The chain recombines TRBV7-2 with TRBJ2-1, with D perhaps matching TRBD2 (6 bases). Source material: PBMCs. The CDR3 region is CASSLGGQRVSYNEQFF. In nucleotides, the CDR3 is TGTGCCAGCAGCTTAGGCGGGCAGCGGGTCTCCTACAATGAGCAGTTCTTC.